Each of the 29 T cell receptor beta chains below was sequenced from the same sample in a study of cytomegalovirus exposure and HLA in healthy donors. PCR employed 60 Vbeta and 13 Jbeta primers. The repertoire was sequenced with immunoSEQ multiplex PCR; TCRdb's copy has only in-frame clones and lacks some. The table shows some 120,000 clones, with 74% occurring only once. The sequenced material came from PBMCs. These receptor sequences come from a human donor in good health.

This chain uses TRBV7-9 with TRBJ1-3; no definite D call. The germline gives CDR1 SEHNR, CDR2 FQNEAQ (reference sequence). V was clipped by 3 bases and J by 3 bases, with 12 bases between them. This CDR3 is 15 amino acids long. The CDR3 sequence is CASSFFRGSGNTIYF. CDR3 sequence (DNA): TGTGCCAGCAGCTTCTTCCGGGGTAGTGGAAACACCATATATTTT.

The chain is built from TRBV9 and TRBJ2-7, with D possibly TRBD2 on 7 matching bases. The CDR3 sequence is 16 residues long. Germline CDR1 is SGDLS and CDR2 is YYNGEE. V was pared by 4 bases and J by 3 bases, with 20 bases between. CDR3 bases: TGTGCCAGCAGCCCGGGGGGAGCCAGGGGTAGCTACGAGCAGTACTTC. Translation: CASSPGGARGSYEQYF.

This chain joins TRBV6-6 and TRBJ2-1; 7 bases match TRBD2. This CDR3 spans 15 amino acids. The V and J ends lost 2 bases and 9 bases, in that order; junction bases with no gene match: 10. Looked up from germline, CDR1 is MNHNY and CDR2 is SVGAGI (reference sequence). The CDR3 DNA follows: TGTGCCAGCAGTTACGGAGTAGCGAGGGAGGGTGAGCAGTTCTTC. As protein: CASSYGVAREGEQFF.

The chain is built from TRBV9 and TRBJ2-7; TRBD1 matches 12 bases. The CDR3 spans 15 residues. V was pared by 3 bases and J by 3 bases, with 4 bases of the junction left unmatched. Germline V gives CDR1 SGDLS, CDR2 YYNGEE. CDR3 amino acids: CASSEGQGAHYEQYF. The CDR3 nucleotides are TGTGCCAGCAGCGAGGGACAGGGGGCCCACTACGAGCAGTACTTC.

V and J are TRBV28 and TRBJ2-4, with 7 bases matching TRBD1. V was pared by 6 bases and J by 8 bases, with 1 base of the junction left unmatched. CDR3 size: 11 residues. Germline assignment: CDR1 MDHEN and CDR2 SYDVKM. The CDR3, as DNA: TGTGCCAGCAGCGACAGGGACATTCAGTACTTC. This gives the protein CASSDRDIQYF.

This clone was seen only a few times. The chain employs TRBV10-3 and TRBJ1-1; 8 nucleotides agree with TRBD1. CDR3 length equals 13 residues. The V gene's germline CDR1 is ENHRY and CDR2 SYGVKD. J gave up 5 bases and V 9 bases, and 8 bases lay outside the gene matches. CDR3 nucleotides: TGTGCCATGACCCAGGGGGCGCAGACTGAAGCTTTCTTT. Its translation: CAMTQGAQTEAFF.

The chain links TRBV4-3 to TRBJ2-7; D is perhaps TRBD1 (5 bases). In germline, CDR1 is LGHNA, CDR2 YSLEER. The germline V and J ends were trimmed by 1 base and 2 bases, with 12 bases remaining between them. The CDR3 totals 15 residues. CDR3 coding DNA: TGCGCCAGCAGCCAAGCTTTGACAGTAACCTACGAGCAGTACTTC. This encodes CASSQALTVTYEQYF.

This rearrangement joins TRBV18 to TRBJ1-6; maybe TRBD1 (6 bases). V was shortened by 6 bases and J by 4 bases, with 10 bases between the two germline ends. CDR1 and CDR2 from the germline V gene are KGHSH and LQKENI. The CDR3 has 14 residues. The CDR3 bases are TGTGCCAGCTCCCGACAGGAATATAATTCACCCCTCCACTTT. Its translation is CASSRQEYNSPLHF.

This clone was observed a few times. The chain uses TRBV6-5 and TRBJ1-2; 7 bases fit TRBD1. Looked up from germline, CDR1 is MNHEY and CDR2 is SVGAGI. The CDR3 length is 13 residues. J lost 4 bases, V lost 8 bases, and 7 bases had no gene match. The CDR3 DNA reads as TGTGCCAGCGGAAAGGGGGCATTCTATGGCTACACCTTC. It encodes CASGKGAFYGYTF.

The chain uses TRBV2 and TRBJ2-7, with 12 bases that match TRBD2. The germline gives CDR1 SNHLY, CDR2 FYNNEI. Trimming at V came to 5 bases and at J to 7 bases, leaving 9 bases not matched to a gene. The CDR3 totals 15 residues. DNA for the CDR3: TGTGCCAGCAGTCCGACTAGCGGGGGCCTAGGGGAGCAGTACTTC. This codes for CASSPTSGGLGEQYF.

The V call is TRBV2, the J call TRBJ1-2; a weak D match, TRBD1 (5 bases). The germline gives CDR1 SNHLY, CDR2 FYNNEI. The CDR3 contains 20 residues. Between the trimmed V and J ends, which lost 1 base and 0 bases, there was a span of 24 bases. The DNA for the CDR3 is TGTGCCAGCAGTGAAGGTGTTACCCAGGGATCAAGCAGAGCTAACTATGGCTACACCTTC. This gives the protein CASSEGVTQGSSRANYGYTF.

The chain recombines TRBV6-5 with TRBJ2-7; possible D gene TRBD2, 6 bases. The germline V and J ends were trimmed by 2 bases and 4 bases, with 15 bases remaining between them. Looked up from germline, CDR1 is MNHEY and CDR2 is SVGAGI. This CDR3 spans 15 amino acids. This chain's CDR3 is CASSYLPGGKYEQYF. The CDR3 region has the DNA TGTGCCAGCAGTTACCTCCCCGGGGGAAAATACGAGCAGTACTTC.

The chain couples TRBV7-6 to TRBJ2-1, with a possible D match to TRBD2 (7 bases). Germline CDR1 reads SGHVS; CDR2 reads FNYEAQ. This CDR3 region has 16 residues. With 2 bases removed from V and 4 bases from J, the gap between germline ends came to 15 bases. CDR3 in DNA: TGTGCCAGCAGCTTAAGGGGGGGAGTGGTATACAATGAGCAGTTCTTC. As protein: CASSLRGGVVYNEQFF.

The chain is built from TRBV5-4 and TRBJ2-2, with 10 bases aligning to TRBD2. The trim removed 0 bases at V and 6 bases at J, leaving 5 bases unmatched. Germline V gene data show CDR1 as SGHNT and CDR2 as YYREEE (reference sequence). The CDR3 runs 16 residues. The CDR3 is CASSLGLAGDSGELFF. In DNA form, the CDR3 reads TGTGCCAGCAGCTTGGGGCTAGCGGGAGATTCCGGGGAGCTGTTTTTT.

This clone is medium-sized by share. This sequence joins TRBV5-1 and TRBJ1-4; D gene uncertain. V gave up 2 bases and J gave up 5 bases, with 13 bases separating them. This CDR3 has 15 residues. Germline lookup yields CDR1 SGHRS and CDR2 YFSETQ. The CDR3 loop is CASSFLGAANEKLFF. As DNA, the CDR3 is TGCGCCAGCAGCTTTTTGGGCGCTGCCAATGAAAAACTGTTTTTT.

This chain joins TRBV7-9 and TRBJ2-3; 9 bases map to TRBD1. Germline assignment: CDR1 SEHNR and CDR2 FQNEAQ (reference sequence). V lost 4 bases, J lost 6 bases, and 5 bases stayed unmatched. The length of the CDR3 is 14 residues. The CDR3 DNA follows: TGTGCCAGCAGCTGGACAGGGGCCAGTGATACGCAGTATTTT. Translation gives CASSWTGASDTQYF.

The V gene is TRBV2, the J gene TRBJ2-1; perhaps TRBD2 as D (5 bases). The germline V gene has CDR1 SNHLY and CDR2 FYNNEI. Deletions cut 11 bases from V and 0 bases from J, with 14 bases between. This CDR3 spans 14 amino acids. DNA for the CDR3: TGTGCCGGGCGGGCGGATGGCTCCTACAATGAGCAGTTCTTC. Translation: CAGRADGSYNEQFF.

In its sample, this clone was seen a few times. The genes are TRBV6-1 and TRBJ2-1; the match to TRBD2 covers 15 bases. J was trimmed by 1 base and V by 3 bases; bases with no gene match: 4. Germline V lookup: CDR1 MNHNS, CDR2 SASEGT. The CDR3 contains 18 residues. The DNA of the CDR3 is TGTGCCAGCAGTGACCGGACTAGCGGGGGGGTGTCCTACAATGAGCAGTTCTTC. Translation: CASSDRTSGGVSYNEQFF.

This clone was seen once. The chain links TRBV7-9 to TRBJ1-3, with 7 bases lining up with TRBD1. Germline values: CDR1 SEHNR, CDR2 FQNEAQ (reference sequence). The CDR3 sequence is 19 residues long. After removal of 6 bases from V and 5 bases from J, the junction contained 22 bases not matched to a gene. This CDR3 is CASRKHGGDSRTVRNTIYF. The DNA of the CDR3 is TGTGCCAGCAGGAAACATGGAGGGGACAGCCGAACTGTCAGAAACACCATATATTTT.

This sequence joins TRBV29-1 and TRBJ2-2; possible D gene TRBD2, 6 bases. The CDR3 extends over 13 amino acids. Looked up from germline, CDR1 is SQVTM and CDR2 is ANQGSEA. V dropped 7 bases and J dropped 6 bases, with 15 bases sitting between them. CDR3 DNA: TGCAGCGGGGGAGTGCGCGGGGCCGGGGAGCTGTTTTTT. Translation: CSGGVRGAGELFF.

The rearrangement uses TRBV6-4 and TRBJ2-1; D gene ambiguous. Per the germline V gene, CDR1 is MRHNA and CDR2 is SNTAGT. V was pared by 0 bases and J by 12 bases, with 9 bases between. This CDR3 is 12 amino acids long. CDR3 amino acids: CASSDSNSPQFF. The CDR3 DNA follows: TGTGCCAGCAGTGACTCAAACTCACCGCAGTTCTTC.

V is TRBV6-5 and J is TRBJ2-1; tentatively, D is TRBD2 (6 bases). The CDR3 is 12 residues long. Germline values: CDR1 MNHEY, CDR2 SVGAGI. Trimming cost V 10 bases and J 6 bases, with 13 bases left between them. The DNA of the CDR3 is TGTGCCACCTCCGGAGGGGTCAATGAGCAGTTCTTC. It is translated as CATSGGVNEQFF.

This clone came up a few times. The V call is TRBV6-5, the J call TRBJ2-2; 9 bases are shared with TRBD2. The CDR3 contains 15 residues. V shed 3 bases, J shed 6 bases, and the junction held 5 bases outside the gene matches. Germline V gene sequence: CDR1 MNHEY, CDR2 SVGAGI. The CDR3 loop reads CASSYGRGGSGELFF. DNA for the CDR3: TGTGCCAGCAGTTATGGGCGGGGGGGGTCCGGGGAGCTGTTTTTT.

The CDR3 DNA reads as TGTGCCAGTAGTACAGGGGGCTATCAGCCCCAGCATTTT. Translation: CASSTGGYQPQHF. This chain links TRBV19 with TRBJ1-5, with 8 bases matching TRBD1. The CDR3 sequence is 13 residues long. V lost 4 bases, J lost 5 bases, and 1 base stayed unmatched. The V gene's germline CDR1 is LNHDA and CDR2 SQIVND (reference sequence). Based on the CDR3 plus reference TRBV19 and TRBJ1-5, the full variable domain is DGGITQSPKYLFRKEGQNVTLSCEQNLNHDAMYWYRQDPGQGLRLIYYSQIVNDFQKGDIAEGYSVSREKKESFPLTVTSAQKNPTAFYLCASSTGGYQPQHFGDGTRLSIL.

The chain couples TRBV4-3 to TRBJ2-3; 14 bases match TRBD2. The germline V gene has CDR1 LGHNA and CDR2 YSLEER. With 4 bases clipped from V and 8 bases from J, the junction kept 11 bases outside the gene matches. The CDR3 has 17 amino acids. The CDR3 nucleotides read TGCGCCAGCAGCCCCACCCGGACTAGCGGGGGGCAGGGTACGCAGTATTTT. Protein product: CASSPTRTSGGQGTQYF.

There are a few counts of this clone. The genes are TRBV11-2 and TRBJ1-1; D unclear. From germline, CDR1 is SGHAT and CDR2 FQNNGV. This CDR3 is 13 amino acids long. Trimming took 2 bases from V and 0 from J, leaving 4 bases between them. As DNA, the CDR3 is TGTGCCAGCAGCTTATCAATGAACACTGAAGCTTTCTTT. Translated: CASSLSMNTEAFF.

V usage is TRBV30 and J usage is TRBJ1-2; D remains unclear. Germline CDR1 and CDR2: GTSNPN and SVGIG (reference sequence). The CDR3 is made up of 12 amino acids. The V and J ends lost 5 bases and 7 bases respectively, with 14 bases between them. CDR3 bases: TGTGCCTGGGTCGTAGGACTGTTTGGCTACACCTTC. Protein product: CAWVVGLFGYTF.

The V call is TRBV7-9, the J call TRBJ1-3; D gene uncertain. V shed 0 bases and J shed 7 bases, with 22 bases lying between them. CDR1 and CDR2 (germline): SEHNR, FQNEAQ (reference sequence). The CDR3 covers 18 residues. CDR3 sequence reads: CASSLAAGKGEGFNTIYF. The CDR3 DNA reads TGTGCCAGCAGCTTAGCGGCAGGAAAGGGAGAAGGTTTCAACACCATATATTTT.

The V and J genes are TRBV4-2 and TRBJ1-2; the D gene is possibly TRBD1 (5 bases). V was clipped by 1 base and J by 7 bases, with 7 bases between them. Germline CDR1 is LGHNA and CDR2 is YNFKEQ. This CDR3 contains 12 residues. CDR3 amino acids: CASSQAGVGYTF. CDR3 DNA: TGTGCCAGCAGCCAAGCGGGGGTTGGCTACACCTTC.